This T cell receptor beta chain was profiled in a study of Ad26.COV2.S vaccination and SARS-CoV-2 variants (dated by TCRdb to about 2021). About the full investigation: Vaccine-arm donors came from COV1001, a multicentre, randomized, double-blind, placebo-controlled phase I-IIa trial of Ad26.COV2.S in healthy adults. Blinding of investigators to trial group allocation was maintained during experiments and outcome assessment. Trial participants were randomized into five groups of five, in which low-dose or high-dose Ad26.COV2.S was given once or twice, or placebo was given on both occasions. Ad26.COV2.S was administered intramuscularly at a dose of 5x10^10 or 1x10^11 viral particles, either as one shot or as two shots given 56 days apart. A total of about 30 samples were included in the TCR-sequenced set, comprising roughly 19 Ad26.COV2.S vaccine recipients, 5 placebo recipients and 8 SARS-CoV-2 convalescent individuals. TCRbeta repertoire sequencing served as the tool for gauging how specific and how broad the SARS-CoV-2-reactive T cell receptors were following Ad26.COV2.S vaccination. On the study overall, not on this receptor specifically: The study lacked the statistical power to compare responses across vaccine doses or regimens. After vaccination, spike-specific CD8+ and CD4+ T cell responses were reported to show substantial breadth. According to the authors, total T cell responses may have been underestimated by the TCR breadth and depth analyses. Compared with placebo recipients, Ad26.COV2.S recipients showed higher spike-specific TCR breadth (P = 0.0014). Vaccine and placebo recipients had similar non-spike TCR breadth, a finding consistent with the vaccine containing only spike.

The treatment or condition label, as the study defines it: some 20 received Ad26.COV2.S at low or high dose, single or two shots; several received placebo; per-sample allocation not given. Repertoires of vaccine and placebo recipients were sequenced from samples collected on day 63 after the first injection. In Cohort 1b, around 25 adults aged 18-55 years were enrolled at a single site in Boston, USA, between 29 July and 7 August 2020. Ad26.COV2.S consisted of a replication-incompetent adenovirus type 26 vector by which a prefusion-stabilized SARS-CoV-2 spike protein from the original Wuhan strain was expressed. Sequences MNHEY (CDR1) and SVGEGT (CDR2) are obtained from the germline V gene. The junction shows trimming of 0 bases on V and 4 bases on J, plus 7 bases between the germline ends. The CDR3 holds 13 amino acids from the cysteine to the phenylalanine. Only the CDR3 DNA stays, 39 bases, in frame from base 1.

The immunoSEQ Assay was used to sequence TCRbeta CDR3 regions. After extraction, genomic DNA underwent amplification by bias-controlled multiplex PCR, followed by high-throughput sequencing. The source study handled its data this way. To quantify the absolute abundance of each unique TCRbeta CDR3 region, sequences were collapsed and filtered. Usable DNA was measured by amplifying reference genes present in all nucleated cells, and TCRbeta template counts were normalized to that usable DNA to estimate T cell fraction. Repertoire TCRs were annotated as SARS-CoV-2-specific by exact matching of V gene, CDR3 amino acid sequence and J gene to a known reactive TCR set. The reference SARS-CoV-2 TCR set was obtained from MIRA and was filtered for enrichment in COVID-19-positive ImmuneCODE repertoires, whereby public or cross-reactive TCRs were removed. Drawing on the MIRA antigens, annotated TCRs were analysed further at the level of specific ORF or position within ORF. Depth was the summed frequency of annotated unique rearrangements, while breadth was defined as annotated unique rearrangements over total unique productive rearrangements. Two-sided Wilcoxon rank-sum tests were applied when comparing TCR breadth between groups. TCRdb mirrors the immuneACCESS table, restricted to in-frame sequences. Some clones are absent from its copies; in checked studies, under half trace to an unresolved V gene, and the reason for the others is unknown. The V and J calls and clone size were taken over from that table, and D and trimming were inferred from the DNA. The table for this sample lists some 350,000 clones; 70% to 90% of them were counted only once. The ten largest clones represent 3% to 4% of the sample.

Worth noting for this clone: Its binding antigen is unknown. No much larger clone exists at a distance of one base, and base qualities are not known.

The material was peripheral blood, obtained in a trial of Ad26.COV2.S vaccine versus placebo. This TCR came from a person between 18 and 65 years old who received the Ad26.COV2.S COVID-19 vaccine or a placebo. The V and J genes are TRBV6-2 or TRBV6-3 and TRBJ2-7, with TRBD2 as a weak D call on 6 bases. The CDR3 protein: CASSYSAGYEQYF. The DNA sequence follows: TGTGCCAGCAGTTACTCGGCGGGGTACGAGCAGTACTTC.